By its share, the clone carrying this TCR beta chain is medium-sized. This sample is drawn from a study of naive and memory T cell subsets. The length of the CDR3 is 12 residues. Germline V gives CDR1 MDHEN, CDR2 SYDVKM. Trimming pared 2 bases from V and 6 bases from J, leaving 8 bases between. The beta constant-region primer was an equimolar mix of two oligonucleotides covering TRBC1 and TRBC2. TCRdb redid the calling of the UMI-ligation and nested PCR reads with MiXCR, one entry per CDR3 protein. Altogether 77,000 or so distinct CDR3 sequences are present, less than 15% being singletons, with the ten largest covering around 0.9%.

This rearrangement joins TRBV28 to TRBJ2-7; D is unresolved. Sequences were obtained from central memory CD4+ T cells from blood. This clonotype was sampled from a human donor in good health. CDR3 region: CASSLKGSEQYF. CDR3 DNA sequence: TGTGCCAGCAGTTTAAAAGGGTCCGAGCAGTACTTC.